The T cell receptor (beta chain) under discussion was sequenced for a study of glioma-infiltrating T cells after dendritic cell vaccination. Whole-study findings and limits: TCR clonality showed no direct relationship with survival.

Germline lookup yields CDR1 SGHTA and CDR2 FQGNSA. V lost 4 bases, J lost 5 bases, and 0 bases stayed unmatched. This CDR3 has 13 residues. The time point is: after dendritic cell vaccination, including at tumor progression/relapse. None of the glioblastoma patients had an isocitrate dehydrogenase mutation. Primers: 60 V beta forward and 13 J beta reverse. Assay: immunoSEQ multiplex PCR; the TCRdb copy retains only in-frame clones and omits some. The sample has around 87,000 clones, roughly four fifths seen once. The table lists this clone with a count of one. Its matching antigen is unknown. This sequence joins TRBV7-2 and TRBJ1-5, with 9 bases aligning to TRBD1. The origin of this receptor is a human donor with glioblastoma. The sequences come from blood, collected after dendritic cell vaccination. This chain's CDR3 is CASSWDRDQPQHF. CDR3 DNA sequence: TGTGCCAGCAGCTGGGACAGGGATCAGCCCCAGCATTTT. The full variable domain, with the rest looked up from reference TRBV7-2 and TRBJ1-5, is GAGVSQSPSNKVTEKGKDVELRCDPISGHTALYWYRQSLGQGLEFLIYFQGNSAPDKSGLPSDRFSAERTGGSVSTLTIQRTQQEDSAVYLCASSWDRDQPQHFGDGTRLSIL.